These 25 T cell receptor beta chains came from one sample sequenced in a study of T cells in Graves' hyperthyroidism and ophthalmopathy. Researchers took RNA transcripts and amplified the TCR beta CDR3 regions from them. HTBI primers were the set used in a first-round RT-PCR of the TCR CDR3. From the multiplex PCR reads, TCRdb called clonotypes with MiXCR, one entry per CDR3 protein. This table has some 740,000 distinct CDR3 sequences, 14% appearing once. The sample was blood. All receptors derive from a woman aged 18-29 years with Graves' hyperthyroidism.

This clonotype turned up a few times. The rearrangement joins TRBV6-4 to TRBJ2-1, with TRBD2 matching over 12 bases. The CDR3 spans 15 residues. The germline V gene has CDR1 MRHNA and CDR2 SNTAGT. J lost 8 bases, V lost 5 bases, and 7 bases had no gene match. CDR3 bases: TGTGCCAGCAGTCGACTAGCGGGAGAGGGCGATGAGCAGTTCTTC. Amino acids: CASSRLAGEGDEQFF.

The table lists this clonotype with a few counts. V usage is TRBV9 and J usage is TRBJ2-1; TRBD1 agrees at 10 bases. This CDR3 contains 15 residues. Germline-derived CDR1 and CDR2 are SGDLS and YYNGEE. V was pared by 3 bases and J by 8 bases, with 8 bases of the junction left unmatched. This chain's CDR3 is CASSGRDRGGYEQFF. The CDR3 region has the DNA TGTGCCAGCAGCGGAAGGGACAGGGGAGGGTATGAGCAGTTCTTC.

In this sample, this clonotype turned up many times. The chain is built from TRBV5-8 and TRBJ2-3; possible D gene TRBD2, 6 bases. Germline CDR1 SGHTS, CDR2 YDEGEE. Between the trimmed V and J ends, which lost 0 bases and 4 bases, there was a span of 12 bases. This CDR3 has 15 residues. CDR3 in DNA: TGTGCCAGCAGCTTGGGAGGGAGGAGGGCAGATACGCAGTATTTT. The encoded protein is CASSLGGRRADTQYF. Full variable domain (rest looked up from reference TRBV5-8 and TRBJ2-3): EAGVTQSPTHLIKTRGQQATLRCSPISGHTSVYWYQQALGLGLQFLLWYDEGEERNRGNFPPRFSGRQFPNYSSELNVNALELEDSALYLCASSLGGRRADTQYFGPGTRLTVL.

This clonotype was counted many times. V and J are TRBV12-3 or TRBV12-4 and TRBJ2-7; D perhaps matches TRBD2 (6 bases). Trimming cost V 6 bases and J 0 bases, with 9 bases left between them. This CDR3 region has 13 residues. CDR3 sequence (DNA): TGTGCCAGCAGCACTAGCTTCTCCTACGAGCAGTACTTC. This encodes CASSTSFSYEQYF.

This clonotype was seen at least ten times. This sequence joins TRBV28 and TRBJ1-5, with TRBD1 as a possible D gene (6 bases). The CDR3 spans 21 residues. Germline V gene data show CDR1 as MDHEN and CDR2 as SYDVKM. Deletions cut 6 bases from V and 2 bases from J, with 32 bases between. The DNA for the CDR3 is TGTGCCAGCAGATCCTTTATTGGGGGGGGCGCGATGCCAGTTGGCAATCAGCCCCAGCATTTT. It is translated as CASRSFIGGGAMPVGNQPQHF.

This clonotype was seen only a few times. A clone one base away is much larger, so this may be a read error. This chain connects TRBV28 to TRBJ2-1; TRBD1 is a possible D gene (6 bases). Trimming pared 7 bases from V and 7 bases from J, leaving 20 bases between. The germline CDR1 and CDR2 sequences are MDHEN and SYDVKM. The CDR3 covers 15 residues. The CDR3 is CASTTHPMQGNEQFF. In DNA, the CDR3 is TGTGCCAGCACTACCCACCCAATGCAGGGGAATGAGCAGTTCTTC.

This clonotype was picked up many times. As DNA, the CDR3 is TGTGCCTGGACCAAGAGACTAGCGGGAATTATATATACGCAGTATTTT. This translates into CAWTKRLAGIIYTQYF. This chain joins TRBV30 and TRBJ2-3; 11 bases map to TRBD2. This CDR3 has 16 residues. V was clipped by 4 bases and J by 7 bases; unmatched bases: 13. The germline V gene encodes CDR1 GTSNPN and CDR2 SVGIG (reference sequence).

This clonotype has at least ten counts. The rearrangement links TRBV6-2 or TRBV6-3 to TRBJ2-7; D is perhaps TRBD2 (5 bases). Trimming stripped 2 bases from V and 2 bases from J, with 7 bases between. This CDR3 is 13 amino acids long. Germline V gene sequence: CDR1 MNHEY, CDR2 SVGEGT. CDR3 loop: CASSYGLPYEQYF. CDR3 coding DNA: TGTGCCAGCAGTTACGGACTCCCCTACGAGCAGTACTTC.

This clonotype has more than one count but fewer than ten. V and J are TRBV9 and TRBJ1-1, with a tentative D call TRBD1 (5 bases). CDR1 is SGDLS, CDR2 YYNGEE, per germline. The V gene lost 3 bases and the J gene lost 4 bases, with 13 bases spanning the gap. The CDR3 has 14 residues. The CDR3 spells CASSGSVGATEAFF. CDR3 DNA sequence: TGTGCCAGCAGCGGAAGCGTAGGGGCCACTGAAGCTTTCTTT.

This sequence joins TRBV20-1 and TRBJ1-3; D remains unclear. The CDR3 covers 13 residues. The V end lost 1 base, the J end lost 1 base, and 5 bases lay between the germline ends. CDR1 is DFQATT and CDR2 is SNEGSKA in the germline V gene (reference sequence). The DNA of the CDR3 is TGCAGTGCTAGAGTTCAATCTGGAAACACCATATATTTT. Protein sequence: CSARVQSGNTIYF.

Many counts were recorded for this clonotype. The chain carries TRBV28 and TRBJ1-6; D is ambiguous. The CDR3 length is 14 residues. From germline, CDR1 is MDHEN and CDR2 SYDVKM. Trimming stripped 4 bases from V and 7 bases from J, with 11 bases between. The DNA for the CDR3 is TGTGCCAGCAGTTACCGCTTAGTAAATTCACCCCTCCACTTT. This encodes CASSYRLVNSPLHF. Complete variable domain (other parts from reference TRBV28 and TRBJ1-6): DVKVTQSSRYLVKRTGEKVFLECVQDMDHENMFWYRQDPGLGLRLIYFSYDVKMKEKGDIPEGYSVSREKKERFSLILESASTNQTSMYLCASSYRLVNSPLHFGNGTRLTVT.

This clonotype has only a few counts. J is TRBJ2-2 and V is TRBV6-2 or TRBV6-3; TRBD2 agrees at 11 bases. Unmatched junction bases numbered 6, after V lost 10 bases and J lost 5 bases. The CDR3 contains 14 residues. Per germline, CDR1 MNHEY and CDR2 SVGEGT. CDR3 in DNA: TGTGCCATGGGGACTAGCGGAAGTACCGGGGAGCTGTTTTTT. Amino acids: CAMGTSGSTGELFF.

This clonotype occurred many times. In DNA, the CDR3 is TGTGCCAGCAGTAGGGGGACAGGTCCTAACTATGGCTACACCTTC. Protein sequence: CASSRGTGPNYGYTF. The rearrangement uses TRBV12-3 or TRBV12-4 and TRBJ1-2, with 8 bases matching TRBD1. The CDR3 has 15 residues. The junction had 5 bases not matched to a gene; V was cut back by 5 bases and J by 0 bases.

This clonotype occurred many times. The chain employs TRBV20-1 and TRBJ2-1, with 7 bases identical to TRBD2. The CDR3 is made up of 18 amino acids. With 0 bases clipped from V and 1 base from J, the junction kept 12 bases outside the gene matches. Germline loops: CDR1 DFQATT, CDR2 SNEGSKA (reference sequence). CDR3 in DNA: TGCAGTGCTAGAGATCTTAGTACGGGCGGGAGATCCTACAATGAGCAGTTCTTC. This codes for CSARDLSTGGRSYNEQFF.

Ten or more counts support this clonotype. The chain has TRBV27 and TRBJ1-5, with no clear D. In germline, CDR1 is MNHEY, CDR2 SMNVEV (reference sequence). V lost 2 bases, J lost 3 bases, and 11 bases lay in between. This CDR3 has 15 residues. The CDR3 sequence is CASSLVAMNNQPQHF. As DNA, the CDR3 is TGTGCCAGCAGTTTAGTCGCAATGAACAATCAGCCCCAGCATTTT.

This clonotype was counted a few times. The chain uses TRBV4-2 and TRBJ1-4, with 9 bases lining up with TRBD1. Germline V lookup: CDR1 LGHNA, CDR2 YNFKEQ. V dropped 0 bases and J dropped 2; count of bases not matched to a gene: 10. CDR3 length equals 19 residues. CDR3 sequence reads: CASSQDSDRGWGTNEKLFF. CDR3 nucleotides: TGTGCCAGCAGCCAAGATTCCGACAGGGGGTGGGGTACTAATGAAAAACTGTTTTTT.

This clonotype appeared many times. J is TRBJ1-5 and V is TRBV6-5; the D gene is possibly TRBD1 (6 bases). The CDR3 sequence is 15 residues long. The V gene's germline CDR1 is MNHEY and CDR2 SVGAGI. Trimming removed 4 bases at V and 0 bases at J, with 10 bases between. CDR3 amino acids: CASSFSRGSNQPQHF. The CDR3 bases are TGTGCCAGCAGTTTCTCCAGGGGTAGCAATCAGCCCCAGCATTTT.

This clonotype was observed many times. The CDR3 coding sequence is TGTGCCAGCAGCTCAGTCCAGGGACGCAGCTCCTACGAGCAGTACTTC. The encoded protein is CASSSVQGRSSYEQYF. This chain uses TRBV5-5 with TRBJ2-7; D possibly uses TRBD1 or TRBD2 (5 bases each). The V end was cut by 3 bases, the J end by 0 bases, with 16 bases between. The CDR3 is 16 residues long. Germline loops: CDR1 SGHKS, CDR2 YYEKEE (reference sequence).

J is TRBJ2-1 and V is TRBV20-1, with TRBD2 identical over 7 bases. This CDR3 comprises 15 residues. CDR1 and CDR2 from the germline V gene are DFQATT and SNEGSKA (reference sequence). V shed 4 bases and J 0 bases; nucleotides not matched to a gene: 6. For the CDR3, the DNA is TGCAGTGCTACGGATGTAGCGGGCTCCTACAATGAGCAGTTCTTC. Protein: CSATDVAGSYNEQFF.

This clonotype was counted ten times or more. This chain connects TRBV18 to TRBJ2-7, with D possibly TRBD1 on 5 matching bases. CDR1 and CDR2 from the germline V gene are KGHSH and LQKENI. The CDR3 is made up of 14 amino acids. The V gene lost 3 bases and the J gene lost 6 bases, with 15 bases spanning the gap. CDR3 DNA sequence: TGTGCCAGCTCACCTGGGCAGGGAAGACCCGAGCAGTACTTC. Protein sequence: CASSPGQGRPEQYF.

The chain employs TRBV7-9 and TRBJ2-1, with D perhaps TRBD1 or TRBD2 (6 bases each). The CDR3 covers 15 residues. Per the germline V gene, CDR1 is SEHNR and CDR2 is FQNEAQ (reference sequence). The V gene lost 1 base and the J gene lost 5 bases, with 12 bases spanning the gap. Written as DNA, the CDR3 is TGTGCCAGCAGCTTAGTAAGGGGGAGGAACAATGAGCAGTTCTTC. Amino acid sequence: CASSLVRGRNNEQFF. The variable domain in full, completed from reference TRBV7-9 and TRBJ2-1, reads DTGVSQNPRHKITKRGQNVTFRCDPISEHNRLYWYRQTLGQGPEFLTYFQNEAQLEKSRLLSDRFSAERPKGSFSTLEIQRTEQGDSAMYLCASSLVRGRNNEQFFGPGTRLTVL.

This clonotype was found a few times. J is TRBJ2-5 and V is TRBV28, with D possibly matching TRBD2 (6 bases). The CDR3 is made up of 16 amino acids. In germline, CDR1 is MDHEN, CDR2 SYDVKM. V gave up 3 bases and J gave up 4 bases, with 18 bases separating them. The DNA of the CDR3 is TGTGCCAGCAGTTTTTCCGCTAGCGTGGGCTTAGAGACCCAGTACTTC. Translated: CASSFSASVGLETQYF.

The V gene is TRBV30, the J gene TRBJ2-3, with D perhaps matching TRBD1 or TRBD2 (6 bases each). CDR1 and CDR2 from the germline V gene are GTSNPN and SVGIG (reference sequence). The CDR3 contains 13 residues. The V gene lost 5 bases and the J gene lost 6 bases, with 15 bases spanning the gap. This chain's CDR3 is CAWLAPGADTQYF. The CDR3 coding sequence is TGTGCCTGGCTTGCTCCGGGGGCGGATACGCAGTATTTT. The full variable domain, its missing parts supplied by reference TRBV30 and TRBJ2-3, is SQTIHQWPATLVQPVGSPLSLECTVEGTSNPNLYWYRQAAGRGLQLLFYSVGIGQISSEVPQNLSASRPQDRQFILSSKKLLLSDSGFYLCAWLAPGADTQYFGPGTRLTVL.

The rearrangement links TRBV11-2 to TRBJ1-4; no definite D call. The V end was cut by 2 bases, the J end by 4 bases, with 5 bases between. The CDR3 length is 13 residues. CDR1 is SGHAT and CDR2 is FQNNGV in the germline V gene. CDR3 sequence: CASSLWGNEKLFF. In DNA, the CDR3 is TGTGCCAGCAGCTTATGGGGTAATGAAAAACTGTTTTTT.

This sequence joins TRBV7-9 and TRBJ2-7, with unresolved D. V was cut by 4 bases and J by 2 bases, with 15 bases left in between. This CDR3 contains 15 residues. Per the germline V gene, CDR1 is SEHNR and CDR2 is FQNEAQ (reference sequence). This chain's CDR3 is CASSSPRTAPYEQYF. The CDR3 DNA reads as TGTGCCAGCAGCTCTCCAAGAACGGCCCCCTACGAGCAGTACTTC.